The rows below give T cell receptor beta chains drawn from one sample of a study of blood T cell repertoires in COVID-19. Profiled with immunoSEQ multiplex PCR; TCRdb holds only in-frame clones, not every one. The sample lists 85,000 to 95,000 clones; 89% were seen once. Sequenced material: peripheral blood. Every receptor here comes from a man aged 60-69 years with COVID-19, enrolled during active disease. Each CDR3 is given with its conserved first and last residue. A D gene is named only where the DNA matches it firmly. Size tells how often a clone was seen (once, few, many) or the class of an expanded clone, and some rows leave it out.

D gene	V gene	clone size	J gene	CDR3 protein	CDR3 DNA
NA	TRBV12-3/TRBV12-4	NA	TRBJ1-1	CASSLGRNFAFF	TGTGCCAGCAGTTTAGGGCGGAACTTTGCTTTCTTT
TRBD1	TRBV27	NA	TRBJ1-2	CASSFGTGLYGYTF	TGTGCCAGCAGTTTTGGGACAGGGCTCTATGGCTACACCTTC
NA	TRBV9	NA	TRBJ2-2	CASSVIPVGGTGELFF	TGTGCCAGCAGCGTAATACCAGTAGGGGGCACCGGGGAGCTGTTTTTT
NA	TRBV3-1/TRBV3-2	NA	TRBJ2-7	CASSPQGGLSYEQYF	TGTGCCAGCAGCCCTCAGGGGGGTTTGTCCTACGAGCAGTACTTC
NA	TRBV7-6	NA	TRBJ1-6	CASSLAVGQDSPLHF	TGTGCCAGCAGCTTAGCGGTGGGTCAGGATTCACCCCTCCACTTT
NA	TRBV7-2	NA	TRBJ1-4	CASSYGGLNEKLFF	TGTGCCAGCAGTTACGGGGGACTTAATGAAAAACTGTTTTTT
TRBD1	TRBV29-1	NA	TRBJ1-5	CSVSGDRGGPQHF	TGCAGCGTCTCCGGAGACAGGGGGGGGCCCCAGCATTTT
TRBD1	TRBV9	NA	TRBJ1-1	CASSPDRAATEAFF	TGTGCCAGCAGCCCTGACAGGGCGGCCACTGAAGCTTTCTTT
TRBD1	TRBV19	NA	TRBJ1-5	CASSQGAVGNQPQHF	TGTGCCAGTTCACAGGGGGCGGTGGGCAATCAGCCCCAGCATTTT
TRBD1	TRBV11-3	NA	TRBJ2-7	CASSLGGGHEQYF	TGTGCCAGCAGCTTAGGAGGGGGCCACGAGCAGTACTTC
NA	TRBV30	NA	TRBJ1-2	CAWATGEGLYGYTF	TGTGCCTGGGCGACAGGAGAGGGGCTCTATGGCTACACCTTC
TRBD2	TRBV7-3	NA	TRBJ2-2	CASSRTSGNTGELFF	TGTGCCAGCAGTCGGACTAGCGGGAACACCGGGGAGCTGTTTTTT
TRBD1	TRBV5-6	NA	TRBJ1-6	CASQGVSRNSPLHF	TGTGCCAGCCAGGGGGTCAGTCGGAATTCACCCCTCCACTTT
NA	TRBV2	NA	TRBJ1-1	CASGTHRTEAFF	TGTGCCAGCGGGACTCACCGCACTGAAGCTTTCTTT
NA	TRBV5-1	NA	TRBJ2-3	CASSLEGVMTDTQYF	TGCGCCAGCAGCTTAGAGGGGGTAATGACAGATACGCAGTATTTT
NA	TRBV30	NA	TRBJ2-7	CAWSGGAYEQYF	TGTGCCTGGAGTGGGGGCGCCTACGAGCAGTACTTC
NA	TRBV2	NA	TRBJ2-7	CASSEDSNSYEQYF	TGTGCCAGCAGTGAAGACAGTAACTCCTACGAGCAGTACTTC
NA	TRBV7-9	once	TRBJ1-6	CASRLTADSPLHF	TGTGCCAGCAGATTAACAGCAGATTCACCCCTCCACTTT
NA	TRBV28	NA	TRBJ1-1	CASVEARVAFF	TGTGCCAGTGTCGAAGCGCGAGTGGCTTTCTTT
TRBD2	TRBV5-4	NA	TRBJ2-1	CASSSGLAPGDEQFF	TGTGCCAGCAGCTCCGGACTAGCGCCGGGTGACGAGCAGTTCTTC